The 19 T cell receptor beta chains presented below share a single source sample, sequenced in a study of metastatic and nonmetastatic thyroid tumors. Each patient went into thyroid surgery without having received any treatment. TCRdb reprocessed the PCR reads via MiXCR. The repertoire includes fewer than 35,000 clones, 10% to 11% of them detected once, and about a sixth sits in the top ten. The sequenced material came from blood. These receptors all stem from a female donor with papillary thyroid cancer or a benign thyroid nodule (not recorded which). Some clones in this sample may be carry-over from other donors' samples.

V and J are TRBV20-1 and TRBJ2-7; TRBD2 matches at 11 bases. The V and J ends lost 4 bases and 4 bases, in that order; junction bases with no gene match: 6. The CDR3 length is 14 residues. Germline V gene lookup returns CDR1 DFQATT and CDR2 SNEGSKA (reference sequence). The CDR3 loop reads CSAKPGLAVYEQYF. The CDR3 DNA reads as TGCAGTGCTAAACCGGGACTAGCGGTATACGAGCAGTACTTC.

This clone was seen at least ten times. The chain combines TRBV20-1 with TRBJ1-1, with D perhaps TRBD1 (5 bases). There are 13 residues in the CDR3. With 1 base removed from V and 4 bases from J, the gap between germline ends came to 10 bases. Germline V gene sequence: CDR1 DFQATT, CDR2 SNEGSKA (reference sequence). The CDR3 is CSARARRGTEAFF. CDR3 sequence (DNA): TGCAGTGCTAGAGCGAGAAGGGGCACTGAAGCTTTCTTT.

This clone was found many times. The genes are TRBV11-3 and TRBJ2-1; D is ambiguous. The CDR3 length is 13 residues. Germline V gene sequence: CDR1 SGHNT, CDR2 YENEEA. With 1 base removed from V and 6 bases from J, the gap between germline ends came to 7 bases. Written as DNA, the CDR3 is TGTGCCAGCAGCTTAGTACCCGGCAATGAGCAGTTCTTC. This codes for CASSLVPGNEQFF.

This clone was found many times. The rearrangement links TRBV6-1 to TRBJ2-2, with 7 bases that match TRBD1. Germline CDR1 and CDR2: MNHNS and SASEGT. This CDR3 has 13 amino acids. Trimming cost V 7 bases and J 5 bases; bases outside gene matches: 4. The DNA of the CDR3 is TGTGCCAGCAATAGACAGGGAACCGGGGAGCTGTTTTTT. This gives the protein CASNRQGTGELFF.

On this clone: This CDR3 fails to terminate in the conserved phenylalanine or tryptophan, so it likely reflects a read error. The DNA is omitted, as the CDR3 cannot be located on it reliably, and the CDR3 follows TCRdb's listing. The chain carries TRBV5-1 and TRBJ1-6; the table assigns TRBD1, which was not confirmed against the DNA. From germline, CDR1 is SGHRS and CDR2 YFSETQ. The CDR3 numbers 10 amino acids, ends counted. CDR3 sequence reads: CASSNRDRDV.

This clone has ten or more counts. The CDR3 DNA follows: TGTGCCAGCAGTTCTCCCGCTGGCGGGAGTGGGACTAGCACAGATACGCAGTATTTT. This codes for CASSSPAGGSGTSTDTQYF. The genes are TRBV28 and TRBJ2-3; 7 bases fit TRBD2. Germline assignment: CDR1 MDHEN and CDR2 SYDVKM. This CDR3 is 19 amino acids long. With V trimmed by 4 bases and J by 0 bases, 16 bases remained unmatched.

Notes on this clone: One end of the junction fails to match germline, which may point to a read error. The chain couples TRBV19 to TRBJ2-1, with D perhaps TRBD1 (9 bases). Germline CDR1 and CDR2: LNHDA and SQIVND (reference sequence). The CDR3 extends over 13 amino acids. This CDR3 is CASTGGAGGEHFF. The CDR3 region has the DNA TGTGCCAGCACAGGGGGCGCGGGAGGCGAGCATTTCTTC.

This clone occurred many times. The rearrangement uses TRBV10-1 and TRBJ2-7; D might be TRBD2 (6 bases). Germline V lookup: CDR1 WNHNN, CDR2 SYGVQD (reference sequence). The CDR3 runs to 13 residues. Deletions cut 4 bases from V and 7 bases from J, with 14 bases between. The CDR3: CASSVSGVGEQYF. The CDR3 nucleotides read TGCGCCAGCAGTGTATCGGGGGTCGGAGAGCAGTACTTC.

This clone occurred many times. The V call is TRBV2, the J call TRBJ2-7; D gene ambiguous. Germline V gives CDR1 SNHLY, CDR2 FYNNEI. The CDR3 is made up of 13 amino acids. The V end lost 2 bases, the J end lost 7 bases, and 12 bases lay between the germline ends. In DNA form, the CDR3 reads TGTGCCAGCAGTGAATCGGAAGGGTTGGAGCAGTACTTC. Its protein product is CASSESEGLEQYF.

Within the sample, this clone is medium-sized. The chain links TRBV6-2 or TRBV6-3 to TRBJ2-2; 8 nucleotides align to TRBD2. The CDR3 runs to 16 residues. The germline CDR1 and CDR2 sequences are MNHEY and SVGEGT. The trim removed 6 bases at V and 8 bases at J, leaving 14 bases unmatched. CDR3 sequence reads: CASSPPEAREVGELFF. As DNA, the CDR3 is TGTGCCAGCAGCCCTCCCGAGGCGCGGGAGGTAGGGGAGCTGTTTTTT.

This clone was counted at least ten times. V usage is TRBV20-1 and J usage is TRBJ1-2; D is uncertain. There are 13 residues in the CDR3. Looked up from germline, CDR1 is DFQATT and CDR2 is SNEGSKA (reference sequence). Trimming removed 6 bases from V and 3 bases from J, with 14 bases in between. The CDR3 spells CSASVGVDYGYTF. The CDR3 nucleotides are TGCAGTGCGAGCGTGGGAGTTGACTATGGCTACACCTTC.

This clone was seen a few times. The chain carries TRBV12-3 or TRBV12-4 and TRBJ2-2; tentative D call: TRBD1 (6 bases). V lost 10 bases and J lost 5, with 20 bases in between. The CDR3 length is 15 residues. CDR3 amino acids: CATLNPPRGTGELFF. CDR3 sequence (DNA): TGTGCCACCCTTAACCCCCCGAGGGGGACCGGGGAGCTGTTTTTT.

Many counts were recorded for this clone. The rearrangement joins TRBV18 to TRBJ2-2; possibly TRBD2 for D (5 bases). Trimming took off 2 bases at V and 5 bases at J, with 6 bases between the two ends. The CDR3 consists of 13 residues. Germline V gene sequence: CDR1 KGHSH, CDR2 LQKENI. CDR3 sequence reads: CASSPTGTGELFF. CDR3 bases: TGTGCCAGCTCACCAACGGGGACCGGGGAGCTGTTTTTT.

The chain recombines TRBV20-1 with TRBJ2-1; D call uncertain. Germline lookup yields CDR1 DFQATT and CDR2 SNEGSKA (reference sequence). V dropped 3 bases and J dropped 10 bases, with 22 bases sitting between them. CDR3 size: 15 residues. The CDR3: CSASSRVFAQNEQFF. As DNA, the CDR3 is TGCAGTGCTAGTAGCCGGGTGTTCGCGCAGAACGAGCAGTTCTTC.

This clone was found many times. A much larger clone lies one base from this, so it may be a read error. The same CDR3 is also encoded by other DNA sequences in this sample. The CDR3 bases are TGTGCCAGCAGTTACTCGTCCGGGGGGATCGCTGAAGCCTTCTTT. Residues: CASSYSSGGIAEAFF. The V and J genes are TRBV6-6 and TRBJ1-1; D possibly corresponds to TRBD1 (5 bases). This CDR3 spans 15 amino acids. Per the germline V gene, CDR1 is MNHNY and CDR2 is SVGAGI (reference sequence).

This clone was recorded many times. This chain links TRBV12-3 or TRBV12-4 with TRBJ2-5, with D perhaps matching TRBD2 (6 bases). Trimming took off 6 bases at V and 3 bases at J, with 11 bases between the two ends. This CDR3 has 13 amino acids. The CDR3 here is CASSGGLEETQYF. The DNA of the CDR3 is TGTGCCAGCAGCGGGGGTCTGGAAGAGACCCAGTACTTC.

This clone was detected ten times or more. The chain couples TRBV28 to TRBJ1-2; TRBD1 aligns across 9 bases. J gave up 7 bases and V 7 bases, and 7 bases lay outside the gene matches. The CDR3 is 13 residues long. CDR1 MDHEN and CDR2 SYDVKM come from the germline V gene. The CDR3 DNA is TGTGCCAGCAACCTACAGGGGGCGGGTGGCTACACCTTC. This sequence encodes CASNLQGAGGYTF.

This clone was recorded at least ten times. The chain joins TRBV9 to TRBJ2-1; D gene uncertain. Germline loops: CDR1 SGDLS, CDR2 YYNGEE. Trimming cost V 4 bases and J 5 bases, with 7 bases left between them. The CDR3 length is 12 residues. This CDR3 is CASSPPDNEQFF. CDR3 nucleotide sequence: TGTGCCAGCAGCCCCCCGGACAATGAGCAGTTCTTC.

This clone was counted at least ten times. This rearrangement joins TRBV30 to TRBJ2-7; D uncertain. V was pared by 0 bases and J by 2 bases, with 8 bases between. The CDR3 is 13 amino acids. Germline CDR1 reads GTSNPN; CDR2 reads SVGIG (reference sequence). The CDR3 nucleotides are TGTGCCTGGAGTGTAGGAAGGGCCTACGAGCAGTACTTC. Encoded protein: CAWSVGRAYEQYF.